This T cell receptor (beta chain) was retrieved from a study of response to subunit inactivated influenza vaccine. One entry per CDR3 protein results from TCRdb running MiXCR on the RT-PCR reads. The data show about 570,000 distinct CDR3 sequences, about 11% seen once. This sample was also put to use in a study of T cells expressing NK-cell markers. That paper adds: Researchers built TCR beta cDNA using 5'RACE template switching with UMIs. About 1.0-7.5% of CD8+ T cells in about six donors belonged to dominant NKG2C+ clonotypes.

The material was PBMCs from blood, obtained on the day of vaccination. This receptor was taken from a man aged 50-59 years who received an inactivated influenza vaccine.

CDR3 bases: TGCGCCAGCAGCCCGATTAGCGGGAGGGCCGGGGCAGATACGCAGTATTTT. This codes for CASSPISGRAGADTQYF. J is TRBJ2-3 and V is TRBV5-1; 11 positions match TRBD2. Trimming removed 4 bases from V and 4 bases from J; junction bases left unmatched: 11. This CDR3 has 17 amino acids. Germline V gene lookup returns CDR1 SGHRS and CDR2 YFSETQ.